A selection of T cell receptor beta chains follows, all from one sample in a study of blood T cell repertoires in COVID-19. Sequenced by immunoSEQ multiplex PCR; TCRdb stores in-frame clones only, minus some. Of over 150,000 clones in the sample, 70% to 90% were seen once. The sequenced sample was peripheral blood. The receptors come from a man aged 50 to 60 with COVID-19, enrolled during active disease. Both conserved end residues are part of each CDR3. Each record gives: CDR3 DNA, CDR3 protein, clone size, D gene, V gene, J gene. The D gene is left open where the match is weak. Part of the rows lack a size; the others show once, few, many or a class for expanded clones.

CDR3nt: TGTGCCTTCTCCGACAGCGTTGATCAGCCCCAGCATTTT
CDR3aa: CAFSDSVDQPQHF
abundance: .
d_gene: .
v_gene: TRBV30
j_gene: TRBJ1-5

CDR3nt: TGTGCCAGCAGCTTAGGGGCAGAGCAGTTCTTC
CDR3aa: CASSLGAEQFF
abundance: .
d_gene: .
v_gene: TRBV11-3
j_gene: TRBJ2-1

CDR3nt: TGTGCCAGTAGGGGACTTCCTGGCTCCTACAATGAGCAGTTCTTC
CDR3aa: CASRGLPGSYNEQFF
abundance: .
d_gene: .
v_gene: TRBV19
j_gene: TRBJ2-1

CDR3nt: TGTGCCAGCAGCCACAGGGGGCCCCAGGAAAAACTGTTTTTT
CDR3aa: CASSHRGPQEKLFF
abundance: .
d_gene: TRBD1
v_gene: TRBV5-4
j_gene: TRBJ1-4

CDR3nt: TGTGCCAGCAGCTTACCGCCTTGGACTTGGACAGGGGCTGGCGAGCAGTACTTC
CDR3aa: CASSLPPWTWTGAGEQYF
abundance: once
d_gene: TRBD1
v_gene: TRBV7-8
j_gene: TRBJ2-7

CDR3nt: TGTGCCAGCAGTGGGTGGGACAGGGTGAACACCGGGGAGCTGTTTTTT
CDR3aa: CASSGWDRVNTGELFF
abundance: .
d_gene: TRBD1
v_gene: TRBV2
j_gene: TRBJ2-2

CDR3nt: TGCGCCAGCAGCTCCGGACTAGCGGGGGCCCAAGAGACCCAGTACTTC
CDR3aa: CASSSGLAGAQETQYF
abundance: once
d_gene: TRBD2
v_gene: TRBV5-1
j_gene: TRBJ2-5

CDR3nt: TGTGCCAGCAGCCCGCAACAGGGATCGGGAGAAAAACTGTTTTTT
CDR3aa: CASSPQQGSGEKLFF
abundance: .
d_gene: .
v_gene: TRBV7-2
j_gene: TRBJ1-4

CDR3nt: TGTGCCAGCAGTGATCCAGGCAATAGCAATCAGCCCCAGCATTTT
CDR3aa: CASSDPGNSNQPQHF
abundance: .
d_gene: .
v_gene: TRBV6-2/TRBV6-3
j_gene: TRBJ1-5

CDR3nt: TGTGCCAGCAGTCCGACAGGTTTTGTCACTGAAGCTTTCTTT
CDR3aa: CASSPTGFVTEAFF
abundance: once
d_gene: .
v_gene: TRBV6-2/TRBV6-3
j_gene: TRBJ1-1

CDR3nt: TGTGCCAGCAGTTTTGACAGGGCCAATCAGCCCCAGCATTTT
CDR3aa: CASSFDRANQPQHF
abundance: .
d_gene: TRBD1
v_gene: TRBV6-5
j_gene: TRBJ1-5

CDR3nt: TGTGCCATCAGTGTAGGGACAGGGGTTCATGGCTACACCTTC
CDR3aa: CAISVGTGVHGYTF
abundance: .
d_gene: TRBD1
v_gene: TRBV10-3
j_gene: TRBJ1-2

CDR3nt: TGTGCCAGCGGATGGGGAGAGAACGCCGGGGAGCTGTTTTTT
CDR3aa: CASGWGENAGELFF
abundance: .
d_gene: .
v_gene: TRBV27
j_gene: TRBJ2-2

CDR3nt: TGTGCCAGCAGGAAGGGGACAGCAACAGATACGCAGTATTTT
CDR3aa: CASRKGTATDTQYF
abundance: .
d_gene: TRBD1
v_gene: TRBV2
j_gene: TRBJ2-3

CDR3nt: TGTGCCAGCAGCTTAGACAGGGGGCGGCAGCCCCAGCATTTT
CDR3aa: CASSLDRGRQPQHF
abundance: .
d_gene: TRBD1
v_gene: TRBV7-2
j_gene: TRBJ1-5

CDR3nt: TGCGCCAGCAGGGATAGCGGGGGTTCTCAAGAGACCCAGTACTTC
CDR3aa: CASRDSGGSQETQYF
abundance: .
d_gene: TRBD2
v_gene: TRBV5-1
j_gene: TRBJ2-5

CDR3nt: TGTGCCAGCAGAAGACTAGCGGACGGCACAGATACGCAGTATTTT
CDR3aa: CASRRLADGTDTQYF
abundance: .
d_gene: TRBD2
v_gene: TRBV3-1/TRBV3-2
j_gene: TRBJ2-3

CDR3nt: TGTGCCAGCGAGGGCCGAAAGCCCGAGCAGTTCTTC
CDR3aa: CASEGRKPEQFF
abundance: .
d_gene: .
v_gene: TRBV3-1/TRBV3-2
j_gene: TRBJ2-1

CDR3nt: TGTGCCAGCAGCGTAGGACAGTTCTCTGGAAACACCATATATTTT
CDR3aa: CASSVGQFSGNTIYF
abundance: once
d_gene: .
v_gene: TRBV9
j_gene: TRBJ1-3

CDR3nt: TGTGCCAGCAGCCCAGTCGCGGGAGGTCCCACAGATACGCAGTATTTT
CDR3aa: CASSPVAGGPTDTQYF
abundance: .
d_gene: TRBD2
v_gene: TRBV9
j_gene: TRBJ2-3

CDR3nt: TGTGCCAGCAGTTTCGGGGGAGGACTCCAAGAGACCCAGTACTTC
CDR3aa: CASSFGGGLQETQYF
abundance: .
d_gene: .
v_gene: TRBV28
j_gene: TRBJ2-5

CDR3nt: TGCGCCAGCAGCTTGGAGGGACAGGGCAATGGCTACACCTTC
CDR3aa: CASSLEGQGNGYTF
abundance: once
d_gene: TRBD1
v_gene: TRBV5-1
j_gene: TRBJ1-2

CDR3nt: TGCGCCAGCAGCCAAGCGATTCCTAGCGGAACCTCCTACAATGAGCAGTTCTTC
CDR3aa: CASSQAIPSGTSYNEQFF
abundance: .
d_gene: TRBD2
v_gene: TRBV4-1
j_gene: TRBJ2-1

CDR3nt: TGTGCCAGCAGTCCGAAGAGGGCAGGGGCGGTGCATGGCTACACCTTC
CDR3aa: CASSPKRAGAVHGYTF
abundance: .
d_gene: .
v_gene: TRBV3-1/TRBV3-2
j_gene: TRBJ1-2